This record covers a single TCR beta chain. Its antigen remains unknown. Some clones are missing from TCRdb's copy, which holds only in-frame ones; the method was immunoSEQ multiplex PCR. Among 9,500 to 11,000 clones listed, 85% were seen once. The CDR3 extends over 12 amino acids. V lost 6 bases, J lost 4 bases, and 10 bases lay in between. CDR1 and CDR2 from the germline V gene are SGDLS and YYNGEE. These data belong to a study of somatic mutations in cytotoxic T cells in rheumatoid arthritis. The study, taken as a whole, reports: The identity of the antigens targeted by the expanded CD8+ clones remained unknown.

The clonotype was recovered from an adult with rheumatoid arthritis. The chain joins TRBV9 to TRBJ1-2; D unresolved. Sequencing was done on a sample of CD8+ T cells sorted from blood. CDR3 nucleotide sequence: TGTGCCAGCACCGGGTTGAGCTATGGCTACACCTTC. Translation: CASTGLSYGYTF. Together with reference TRBV9 and TRBJ1-2, the CDR3 gives the full variable domain: DSGVTQTPKHLITATGQRVTLRCSPRSGDLSVYWYQQSLDQGLQFLIQYYNGEERAKGNILERFSAQQFPDLHSELNLSSLELGDSALYFCASTGLSYGYTFGSGTRLTVV.